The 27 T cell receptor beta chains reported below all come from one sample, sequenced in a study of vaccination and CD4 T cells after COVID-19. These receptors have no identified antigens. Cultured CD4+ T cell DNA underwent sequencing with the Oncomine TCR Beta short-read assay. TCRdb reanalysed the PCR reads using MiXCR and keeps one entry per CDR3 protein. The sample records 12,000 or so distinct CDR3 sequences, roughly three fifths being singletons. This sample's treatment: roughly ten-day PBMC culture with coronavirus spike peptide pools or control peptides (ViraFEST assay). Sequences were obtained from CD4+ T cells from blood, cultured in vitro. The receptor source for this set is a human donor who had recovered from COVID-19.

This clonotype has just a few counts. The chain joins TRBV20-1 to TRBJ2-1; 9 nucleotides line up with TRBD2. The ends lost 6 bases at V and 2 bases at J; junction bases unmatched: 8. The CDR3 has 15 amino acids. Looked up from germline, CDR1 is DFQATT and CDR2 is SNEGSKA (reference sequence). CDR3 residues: CSAPKTSGTYNEQFF. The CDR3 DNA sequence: TGCAGTGCCCCTAAGACTAGCGGAACCTACAATGAGCAGTTCTTC.

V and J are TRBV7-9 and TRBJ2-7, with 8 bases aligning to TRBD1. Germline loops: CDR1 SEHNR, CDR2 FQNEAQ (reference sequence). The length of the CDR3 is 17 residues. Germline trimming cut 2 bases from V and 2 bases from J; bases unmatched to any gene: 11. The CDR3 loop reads CASSLRRGTGTPYEQYF. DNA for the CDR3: TGTGCCAGCAGCTTAAGGAGAGGGACAGGAACCCCCTACGAGCAGTACTTC.

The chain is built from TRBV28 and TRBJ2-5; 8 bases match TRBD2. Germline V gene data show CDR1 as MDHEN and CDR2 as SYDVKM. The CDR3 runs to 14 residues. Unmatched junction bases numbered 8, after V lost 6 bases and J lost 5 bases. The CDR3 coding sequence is TGTGCCAGCAGGCAACACGGGGGGGAGGAGACCCAGTACTTC. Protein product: CASRQHGGEETQYF.

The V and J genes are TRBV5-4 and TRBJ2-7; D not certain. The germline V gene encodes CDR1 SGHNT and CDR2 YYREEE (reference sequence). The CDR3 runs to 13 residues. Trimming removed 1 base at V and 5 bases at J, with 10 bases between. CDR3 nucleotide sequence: TGTGCCAGCAGCTTGCAGCCAGGTGACGAGCAGTACTTC. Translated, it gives CASSLQPGDEQYF.

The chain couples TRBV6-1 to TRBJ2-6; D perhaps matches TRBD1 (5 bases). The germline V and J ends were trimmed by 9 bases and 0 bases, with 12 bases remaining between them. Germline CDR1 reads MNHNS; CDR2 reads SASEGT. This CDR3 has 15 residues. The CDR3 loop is CASTPGFSGANVLTF. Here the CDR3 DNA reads TGTGCCAGTACTCCAGGGTTCTCTGGGGCCAACGTCCTGACTTTC.

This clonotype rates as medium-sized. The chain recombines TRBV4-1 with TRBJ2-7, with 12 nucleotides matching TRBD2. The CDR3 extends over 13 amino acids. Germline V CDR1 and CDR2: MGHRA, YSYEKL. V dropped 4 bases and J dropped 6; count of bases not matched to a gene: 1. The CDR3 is CASSPGLAGEQYF. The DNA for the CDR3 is TGCGCCAGCAGCCCGGGACTAGCGGGCGAGCAGTACTTC.

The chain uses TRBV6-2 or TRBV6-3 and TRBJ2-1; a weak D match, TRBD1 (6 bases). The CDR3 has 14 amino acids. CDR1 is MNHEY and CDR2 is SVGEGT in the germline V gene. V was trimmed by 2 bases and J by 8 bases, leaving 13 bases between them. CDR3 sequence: CASSYRIGGDEQFF. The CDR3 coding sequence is TGTGCCAGCAGTTACCGGATAGGGGGAGATGAGCAGTTCTTC.

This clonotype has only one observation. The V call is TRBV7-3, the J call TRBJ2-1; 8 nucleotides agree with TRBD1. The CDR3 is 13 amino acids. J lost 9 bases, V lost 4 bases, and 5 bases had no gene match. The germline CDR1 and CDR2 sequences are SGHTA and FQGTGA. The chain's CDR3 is CASSSTGAGEQFF. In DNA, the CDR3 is TGTGCCAGCAGCTCGACAGGGGCAGGTGAGCAGTTCTTC.

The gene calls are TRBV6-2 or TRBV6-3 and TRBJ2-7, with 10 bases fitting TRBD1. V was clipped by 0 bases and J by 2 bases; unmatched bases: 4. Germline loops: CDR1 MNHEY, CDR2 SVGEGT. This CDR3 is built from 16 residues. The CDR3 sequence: CASSYSGTGDAYEQYF. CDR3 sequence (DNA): TGTGCCAGCAGTTACTCGGGGACAGGGGACGCCTACGAGCAGTACTTC.

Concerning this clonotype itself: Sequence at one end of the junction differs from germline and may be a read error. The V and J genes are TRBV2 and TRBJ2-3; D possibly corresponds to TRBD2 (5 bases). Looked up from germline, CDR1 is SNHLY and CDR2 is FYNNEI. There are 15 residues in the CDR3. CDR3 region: CASREGLAGTDTQYF. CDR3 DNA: TGTGCCAGCAGGGAAGGACTCGCCGGCACAGATACGCAGTATTTT.

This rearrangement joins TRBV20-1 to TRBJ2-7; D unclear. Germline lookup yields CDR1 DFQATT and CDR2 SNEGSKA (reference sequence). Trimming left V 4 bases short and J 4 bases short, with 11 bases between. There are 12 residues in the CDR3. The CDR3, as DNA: TGCAGTGCTACCTCTACACAGTACGAGCAGTACTTC. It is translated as CSATSTQYEQYF.

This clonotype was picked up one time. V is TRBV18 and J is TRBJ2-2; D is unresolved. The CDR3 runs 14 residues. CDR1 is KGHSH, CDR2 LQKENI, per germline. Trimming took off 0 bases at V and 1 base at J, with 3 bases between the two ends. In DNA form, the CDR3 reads TGTGCCAGCTCACCACCCGAGAACACCGGGGAGCTGTTTTTT. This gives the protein CASSPPENTGELFF. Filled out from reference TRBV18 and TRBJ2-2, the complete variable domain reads NAGVMQNPRHLVRRRGQEARLRCSPMKGHSHVYWYRQLPEEGLKFMVYLQKENIIDESGMPKERFSAEFPKEGPSILRIQQVVRGDSAAYFCASSPPENTGELFFGEGSRLTVL.

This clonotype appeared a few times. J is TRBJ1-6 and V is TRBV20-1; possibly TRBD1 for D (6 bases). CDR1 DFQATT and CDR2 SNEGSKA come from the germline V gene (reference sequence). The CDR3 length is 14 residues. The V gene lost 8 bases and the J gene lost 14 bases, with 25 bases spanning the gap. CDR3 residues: CSPEGGLTTGALHF. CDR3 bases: TGCAGTCCCGAGGGGGGGCTGACAACGGGGGCCCTCCACTTT.

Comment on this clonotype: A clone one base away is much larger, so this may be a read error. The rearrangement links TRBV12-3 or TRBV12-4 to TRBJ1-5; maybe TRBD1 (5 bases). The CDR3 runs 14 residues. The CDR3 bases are TGTGCCAGCAGGTTAGTCGGGGGGGGTCAGCCCCAGCATTTT. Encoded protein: CASRLVGGGQPQHF.

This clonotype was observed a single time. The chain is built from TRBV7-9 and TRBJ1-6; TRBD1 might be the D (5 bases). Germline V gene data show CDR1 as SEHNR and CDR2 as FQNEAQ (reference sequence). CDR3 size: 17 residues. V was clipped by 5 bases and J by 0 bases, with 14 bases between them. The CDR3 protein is CASSEDRDFSYNSPLHF. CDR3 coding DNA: TGTGCCAGCAGCGAAGACCGGGACTTCTCCTATAATTCACCCCTCCACTTT. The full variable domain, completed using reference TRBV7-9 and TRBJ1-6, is DTGVSQNPRHKITKRGQNVTFRCDPISEHNRLYWYRQTLGQGPEFLTYFQNEAQLEKSRLLSDRFSAERPKGSFSTLEIQRTEQGDSAMYLCASSEDRDFSYNSPLHFGNGTRLTVT.

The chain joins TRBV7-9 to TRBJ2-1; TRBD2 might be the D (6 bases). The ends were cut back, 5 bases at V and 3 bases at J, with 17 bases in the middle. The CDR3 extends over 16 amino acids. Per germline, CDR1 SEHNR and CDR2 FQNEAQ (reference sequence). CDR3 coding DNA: TGTGCCAGCAGCCGTGGGCGGGACTCCGTCTACAATGAGCAGTTCTTC. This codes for CASSRGRDSVYNEQFF.

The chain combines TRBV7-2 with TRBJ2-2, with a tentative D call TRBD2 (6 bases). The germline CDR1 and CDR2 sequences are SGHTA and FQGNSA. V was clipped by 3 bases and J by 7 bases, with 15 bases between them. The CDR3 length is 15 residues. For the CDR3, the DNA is TGTGCCAGCAGCTTTGTAGAACTAGCTGGCGGGGAGCTGTTTTTT. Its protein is CASSFVELAGGELFF.

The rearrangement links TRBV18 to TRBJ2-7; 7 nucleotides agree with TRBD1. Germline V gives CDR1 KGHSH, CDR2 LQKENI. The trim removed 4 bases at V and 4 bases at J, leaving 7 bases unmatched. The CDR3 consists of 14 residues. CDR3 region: CASSQIGQDYEQYF. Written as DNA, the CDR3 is TGTGCCAGCTCACAAATTGGACAGGATTACGAGCAGTACTTC.

The CDR3 is CASSPRVTLAGVSYEQYF. The CDR3 DNA follows: TGTGCCAGCAGTCCCAGAGTTACCCTAGCGGGAGTTTCCTACGAGCAGTACTTC. The gene calls are TRBV6-2 or TRBV6-3 and TRBJ2-7, with 10 bases that match TRBD2. The V segment lost 5 bases and the J segment 1 base; nucleotides outside the gene matches: 14. This CDR3 contains 18 residues. CDR1 is MNHEY and CDR2 is SVGEGT in the germline V gene.

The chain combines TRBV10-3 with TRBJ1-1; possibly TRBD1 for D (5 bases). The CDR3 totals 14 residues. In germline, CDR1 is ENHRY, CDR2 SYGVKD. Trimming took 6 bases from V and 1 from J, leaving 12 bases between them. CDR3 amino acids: CAIRDTVENTEAFF. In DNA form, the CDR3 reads TGTGCCATCAGGGACACTGTGGAGAACACTGAAGCTTTCTTT.

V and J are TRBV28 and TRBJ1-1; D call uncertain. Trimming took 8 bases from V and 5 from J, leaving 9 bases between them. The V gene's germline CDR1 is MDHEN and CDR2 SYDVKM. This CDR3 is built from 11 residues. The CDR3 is CASGWWTEAFF. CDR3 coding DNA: TGTGCCAGCGGATGGTGGACTGAAGCTTTCTTT.

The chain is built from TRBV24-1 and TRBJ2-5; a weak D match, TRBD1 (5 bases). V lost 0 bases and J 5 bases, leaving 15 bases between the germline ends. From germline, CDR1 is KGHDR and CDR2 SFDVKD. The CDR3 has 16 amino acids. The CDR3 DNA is TGTGCCACCAGTGATTTGGGGGCGTCGTCCAAGGAGACCCAGTACTTC. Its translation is CATSDLGASSKETQYF.

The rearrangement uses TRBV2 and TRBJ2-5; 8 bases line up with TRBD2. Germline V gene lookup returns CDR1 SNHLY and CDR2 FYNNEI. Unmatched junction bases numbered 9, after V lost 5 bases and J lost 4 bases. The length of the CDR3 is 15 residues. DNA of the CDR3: TGTGCCAGCAGTAGCGGGAGCCGCTCGGTAGAGACCCAGTACTTC. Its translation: CASSSGSRSVETQYF.

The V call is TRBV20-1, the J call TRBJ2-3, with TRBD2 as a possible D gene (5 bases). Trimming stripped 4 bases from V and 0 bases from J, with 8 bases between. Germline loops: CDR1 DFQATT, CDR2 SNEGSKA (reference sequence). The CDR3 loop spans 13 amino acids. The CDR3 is CSAIGGSTDTQYF. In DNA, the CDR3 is TGCAGTGCTATCGGAGGCAGCACAGATACGCAGTATTTT.

The CDR3 coding sequence is TGTGCCACCAGCAGCTCGACCCAGGGGGCGAACACCGGGGAGCTGTTTTTT. Translated, it gives CATSSSTQGANTGELFF. The genes are TRBV15 and TRBJ2-2, with TRBD1 identical over 7 bases. CDR1 and CDR2 from the germline V gene are LNHNV and YYDKDF (reference sequence). The CDR3 covers 17 residues. Trimming cost V 3 bases and J 0 bases; bases outside gene matches: 7.

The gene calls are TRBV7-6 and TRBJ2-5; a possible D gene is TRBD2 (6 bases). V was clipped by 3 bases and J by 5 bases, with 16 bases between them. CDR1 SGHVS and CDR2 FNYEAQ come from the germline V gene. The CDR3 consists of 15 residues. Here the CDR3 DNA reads TGTGCCAGCAGCTTGCTAGCGACAAAAGGGGAGACCCAGTACTTC. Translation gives CASSLLATKGETQYF.

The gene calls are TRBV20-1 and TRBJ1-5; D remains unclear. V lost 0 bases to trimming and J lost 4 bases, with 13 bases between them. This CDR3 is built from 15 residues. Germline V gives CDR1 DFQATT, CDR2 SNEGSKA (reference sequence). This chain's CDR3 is CSARDVGIQNQPQHF. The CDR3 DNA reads TGCAGTGCTAGAGATGTCGGGATTCAGAATCAGCCCCAGCATTTT.